This T cell receptor beta chain was recovered during a study of shared clonotypes between healthy human individuals. Whole-study findings and limits: Donor scarcity curtailed the genetic and exposure-history diversity represented herein.

Trimming took off 1 base at V and 3 bases at J, with 7 bases between the two ends. Germline CDR1 and CDR2: MNHNS and SASEGT. CDR3 length: 13 amino acids. The protocol was immunoSEQ multiplex PCR, while the TCRdb copy is restricted to in-frame clones and leaves out a portion. The data contain about 1.5 million clones, 98% of them singletons. Caucasian adults residing in Nashville, Tennessee made up all the donors. A split of CD4+ cells into CD45RA+ naive and CD45RA-negative memory subsets was performed. Notes on this clone: Its matching antigen is unknown.

This TCR derives from a man aged 30 to 45 in good health. The sequencing input was naive CD4+ T cells sorted from blood. Subset defined: CD45RA+ positively selected. V and J are TRBV6-1 and TRBJ2-7; the D is unclear. The CDR3 spells CASSEDKNYEQYF. CDR3 nucleotides: TGTGCCAGCAGTGAAGACAAGAACTACGAGCAGTACTTC.